What follows describes a single T cell receptor (beta chain). CDR1 is LNHDA, CDR2 SQIVND, per germline (reference sequence). The ends were cut back, 8 bases at V and 1 base at J, with 18 bases in the middle. CDR3 size: 16 residues. Sequencing was performed with immunoSEQ multiplex PCR; in TCRdb, only in-frame clones are kept and a portion is missing. The data hold a few million clones, with more than 90% observed a single time. This sample was taken from a study of shared clonotypes between healthy human individuals. What was sequenced was naive CD4+ T cells sorted from blood. Subset meaning: CD45RA+ positively selected. The chain joins TRBV19 to TRBJ1-5; a possible D gene is TRBD1 (5 bases). The clonotype was recovered from a man aged 18 to 29 in good health. The CDR3 DNA is TGTGCCAGTTCCCCCCGGGGGGGTATAAGCAATCAGCCCCAGCATTTT. Translation gives CASSPRGGISNQPQHF.